The 27 T cell receptor beta chains in this list originate from one sample, sequenced in a study of blood T cells in healthy people across ages. A second PCR of roughly 7 to 11 cycles used a sample-barcoded 5' primer and a J-beta primer mix. TCRdb processed the 5' RACE reads anew with MiXCR; each CDR3 protein has one entry. The sample carries almost 300,000 distinct CDR3 sequences, less than 30% recorded once. Sequenced sample: blood. The source of these receptors is a woman between 65 and 79 years old in good health.

This clonotype has a handful of counts. V and J are TRBV18 and TRBJ2-7; no reliable D call. CDR1 is KGHSH and CDR2 is LQKENI in the germline V gene. The CDR3 has 16 residues. Trimming removed 0 bases at V and 5 bases at J, with 17 bases between. The CDR3 region has the DNA TGTGCCAGCTCACCACCAGGCGGTGGGGTGTATAACGAGCAGTACTTC. Translating gives CASSPPGGGVYNEQYF.

V and J are TRBV20-1 and TRBJ1-1; D call uncertain. This CDR3 comprises 11 residues. V lost 0 bases and J lost 7, with 6 bases in between. Per germline, CDR1 DFQATT and CDR2 SNEGSKA (reference sequence). CDR3 sequence: CSARDQGEAFF. In DNA form, the CDR3 reads TGCAGTGCTAGAGATCAAGGTGAAGCTTTCTTT.

V and J are TRBV5-5 and TRBJ2-1; TRBD2 matches 10 bases. The CDR3 is 20 residues long. The junction had 16 bases not matched to a gene; V was cut back by 4 bases and J by 0 bases. Germline lookup yields CDR1 SGHKS and CDR2 YYEKEE (reference sequence). The chain's CDR3 is CASSRTFGLAGASSYNEQFF. The CDR3 DNA reads as TGTGCCAGCAGCCGAACGTTTGGCCTAGCGGGAGCCAGCTCCTACAATGAGCAGTTCTTC.

V and J are TRBV7-2 and TRBJ2-5, with D uncertain. There are 16 residues in the CDR3. Germline values: CDR1 SGHTA, CDR2 FQGNSA. Trimming cost V 3 bases and J 2 bases, with 16 bases left between them. CDR3 in amino acids: CASSFSAVAGQETQYF. Written as DNA, the CDR3 is TGTGCCAGCAGCTTTTCCGCCGTGGCAGGACAAGAGACCCAGTACTTC.

This chain joins TRBV6-2 or TRBV6-3 and TRBJ2-3, with 9 bases identical to TRBD2. This CDR3 is 19 amino acids long. Germline trimming cut 6 bases from V and 5 bases from J; bases unmatched to any gene: 21. CDR1 is MNHEY, CDR2 SVGEGT, per germline. CDR3 in DNA: TGTGCCAGCAGCCCAACGATAAACCGAGGGACTAGCTGGAGAGATACGCAGTATTTT. This sequence encodes CASSPTINRGTSWRDTQYF.

This rearrangement joins TRBV21-1 to TRBJ1-2. TRBV21-1 is reported as a pseudogene. The CDR3 runs 16 residues. CDR3 in amino acids: CASTTSLPTANYGYTF. The DNA for the CDR3 is TGTGCCAGCACCACCTCCCTTCCGACAGCAAACTATGGCTACACCTTC.

This clonotype has only a few counts. This chain connects TRBV7-9 to TRBJ2-6; 8 bases map to TRBD1. CDR3 length: 19 residues. Germline V gives CDR1 SEHNR, CDR2 FQNEAQ (reference sequence). V gave up 2 bases and J gave up 0 bases; unmatched junction bases: 9. This CDR3 reads CASSLTGGMPFSGANVLTF. The CDR3 nucleotides read TGTGCCAGCAGCTTAACAGGGGGGATGCCCTTCTCTGGGGCCAACGTCCTGACTTTC.

V usage is TRBV20-1 and J usage is TRBJ2-1; perhaps TRBD2 as D (6 bases). This CDR3 has 16 residues. Germline-derived CDR1 and CDR2 are DFQATT and SNEGSKA (reference sequence). V lost 1 base and J 6 bases, leaving 19 bases between the germline ends. As DNA, the CDR3 is TGCAGTGCTAGAGTCAGGGTCGGGCTAGCGTTCAATGAGCAGTTCTTC. Translated: CSARVRVGLAFNEQFF.

This clonotype was picked up many times. The chain is built from TRBV20-1 and TRBJ1-1; no clear D gene. V was cut by 2 bases and J by 4 bases, with 8 bases left in between. This CDR3 has 12 residues. The germline CDR1 and CDR2 sequences are DFQATT and SNEGSKA (reference sequence). Here the CDR3 reads CSARLQFTEAFF. The CDR3 nucleotides are TGCAGTGCTAGACTCCAGTTCACTGAAGCTTTCTTT.

The chain employs TRBV6-5 and TRBJ2-5; 14 nucleotides match TRBD2. Germline values: CDR1 MNHEY, CDR2 SVGAGI. J lost 5 bases, V lost 0 bases, and 5 bases had no gene match. The CDR3 runs to 17 residues. CDR3 sequence reads: CASSYSGLAGEVETQYF. DNA for the CDR3: TGTGCCAGCAGTTACTCGGGACTAGCGGGAGAGGTGGAGACCCAGTACTTC.

The CDR3, as DNA: TGTGCCAGCAGCCCCCCCGGGCTGACAGATACGCAGTATTTT. Residues: CASSPPGLTDTQYF. The chain is built from TRBV7-3 and TRBJ2-3; no clear D. CDR1 SGHTA and CDR2 FQGTGA come from the germline V gene. The CDR3 length is 14 residues. V was cut by 5 bases and J by 3 bases, with 12 bases left in between.

The chain links TRBV6-5 to TRBJ1-2; tentatively, D is TRBD1 (5 bases). The germline CDR1 and CDR2 sequences are MNHEY and SVGAGI. CDR3 length: 14 residues. The V and J ends lost 0 bases and 3 bases respectively, with 8 bases between them. The CDR3 DNA is TGTGCCAGCAGTTACTCAGACAGTCACTATGGCTACACCTTC. It yields the protein CASSYSDSHYGYTF.

The chain links TRBV19 to TRBJ2-7, with D maybe TRBD1 (6 bases). Germline V gene data show CDR1 as LNHDA and CDR2 as SQIVND (reference sequence). The CDR3 covers 14 residues. Trimming took off 2 bases at V and 2 bases at J, with 10 bases between the two ends. CDR3 bases: TGTGCCAGTAGTATAAGGACAGATCCCTACGAGCAGTACTTC. It translates to CASSIRTDPYEQYF.

Concerning this clonotype: A read error may account for a junction end that differs from germline. V is TRBV12-3 or TRBV12-4 and J is TRBJ2-7, with TRBD1 matching 7 bases. The CDR3 has 15 residues. The CDR3 loop reads CASSSIPQQGDEQCF. The DNA for the CDR3 is TGTGCCAGCAGTTCCATCCCCCAGCAGGGGGACGAGCAGTGCTTC.

The V call is TRBV4-1, the J call TRBJ2-2; D possibly corresponds to TRBD2 (5 bases). Germline V gene sequence: CDR1 MGHRA, CDR2 YSYEKL. The CDR3 runs 17 residues. V dropped 1 base and J dropped 5 bases, with 17 bases sitting between them. CDR3 DNA: TGCGCCAGCAGCCAAGTATTGTGGACTCCGGGAACCGGGGAGCTGTTTTTT. Protein product: CASSQVLWTPGTGELFF.

J is TRBJ1-2 and V is TRBV25-1, with 8 bases aligning to TRBD1. V lost 5 bases and J lost 8; bases outside the gene matches: 10. Germline-derived CDR1 and CDR2 are MGHDK and SYGVNS. This CDR3 contains 14 residues. The CDR3 protein is CASSRTGQVAGYTF. CDR3 in DNA: TGTGCCAGCAGTAGGACAGGGCAGGTGGCCGGCTACACCTTC.

This clonotype came up a few times. The genes are TRBV6-6 and TRBJ1-6, with no clear D. This CDR3 contains 13 residues. Looked up from germline, CDR1 is MNHNY and CDR2 is SVGAGI (reference sequence). V was trimmed by 7 bases and J by 7 bases, leaving 11 bases between them. DNA for the CDR3: TGTGCCAGCATGGGTTCAGTAAATTCACCCCTCCACTTT. Translating gives CASMGSVNSPLHF.

This CDR3 reads CASKPPGQGFETQYF. CDR3 coding DNA: TGCGCCAGCAAACCACCGGGACAGGGATTTGAGACCCAGTACTTC. J is TRBJ2-5 and V is TRBV5-1, with TRBD1 matching 9 bases. Germline V gives CDR1 SGHRS, CDR2 YFSETQ. The CDR3 sequence is 15 residues long. V lost 6 bases, J lost 5 bases, and 11 bases stayed unmatched.

The chain is built from TRBV7-2 and TRBJ1-3; no definite D call. The germline V gene has CDR1 SGHTA and CDR2 FQGNSA. This CDR3 contains 15 residues. V shed 1 base and J shed 0 bases, with 7 bases lying between them. The CDR3 sequence is CASSLGESSGNTIYF. CDR3 in DNA: TGTGCCAGCAGCTTAGGGGAGTCCTCTGGAAACACCATATATTTT.

This clonotype has ten or more counts. V and J are TRBV12-3 or TRBV12-4 and TRBJ2-5, with a possible D match to TRBD1 (6 bases). V shed 5 bases and J shed 1 base, with 11 bases lying between them. This CDR3 region has 14 residues. The CDR3 sequence: CASSAGTLQETQYF. The CDR3, as DNA: TGTGCCAGCAGTGCCGGGACACTCCAAGAGACCCAGTACTTC.

CDR3 amino acids: CSVERQSSNEQFF. DNA of the CDR3: TGCAGCGTTGAACGGCAGTCGAGTAATGAGCAGTTCTTC. This chain links TRBV29-1 with TRBJ2-1; D remains unclear. The CDR3 runs 13 residues. Germline values: CDR1 SQVTM, CDR2 ANQGSEA. Between the trimmed V and J ends, which lost 2 bases and 7 bases, there was a span of 12 bases.

The CDR3 region has the DNA TGCAGTGCAACATTAGCGGGAGGATCCACAGATACGCAGTATTTT. This gives the protein CSATLAGGSTDTQYF. The rearrangement uses TRBV20-1 and TRBJ2-3; 10 bases map to TRBD2. The germline V gene encodes CDR1 DFQATT and CDR2 SNEGSKA (reference sequence). CDR3 size: 15 residues. V lost 6 bases, J lost 2 bases, and 8 bases stayed unmatched.

The V call is TRBV3-1, the J call TRBJ1-5; weak D call: TRBD1 (5 bases). This CDR3 comprises 16 residues. Trimming shortened V by 1 base and J by 4 bases, and 14 bases separated the two germline ends. Per the germline V gene, CDR1 is LGHDT and CDR2 is YNNKEL (reference sequence). CDR3 sequence reads: CASSQGIGEGNQPQHF. Written as DNA, the CDR3 is TGTGCCAGCAGCCAAGGTATAGGGGAGGGAAATCAGCCCCAGCATTTT.

On this clonotype: A junction boundary mismatches the germline segment, possibly from a read error. DNA of the CDR3: TGCAGCGTTGTTATCACAGGGAACGCTGAAGCTTTCTTT. Protein product: CSVVITGNAEAFF. The chain links TRBV29-1 to TRBJ1-1, with D perhaps matching TRBD1 (6 bases). This CDR3 has 13 residues. Looked up from germline, CDR1 is SQVTM and CDR2 is ANQGSEA.

The chain employs TRBV28 and TRBJ2-5; 9 nucleotides match TRBD2. J was trimmed by 0 bases and V by 5 bases; bases with no gene match: 10. This CDR3 comprises 17 residues. CDR1 is MDHEN and CDR2 is SYDVKM in the germline V gene. The CDR3 loop reads CASSNLGPSGNQETQYF. The CDR3, as DNA: TGTGCCAGCAGTAACCTAGGGCCTAGCGGGAACCAAGAGACCCAGTACTTC.

The chain combines TRBV20-1 with TRBJ2-5, with 9 bases lining up with TRBD2. The J call may be mistaken, given a closer DNA end match to TRBJ2-1. The CDR3 runs to 17 residues. Germline CDR1 is DFQATT and CDR2 is SNEGSKA (reference sequence). CDR3 in DNA: TGCAGTGCTAGAGTAGCTAGCGGGGTCCTCAACTACAATGAGCAGTTCTTC. It is translated as CSARVASGVLNYNEQFF.

This clonotype appeared a few times. This chain uses TRBV6-6 with TRBJ2-1, with 13 bases aligning to TRBD2. J lost 7 bases, V lost 7 bases, and 4 bases had no gene match. The CDR3 sequence is 14 residues long. CDR1 MNHNY and CDR2 SVGAGI come from the germline V gene (reference sequence). Written as DNA, the CDR3 is TGTGCCAGCACCCAGGGACTAGCGGGAAATGAGCAGTTCTTC. Its protein is CASTQGLAGNEQFF.